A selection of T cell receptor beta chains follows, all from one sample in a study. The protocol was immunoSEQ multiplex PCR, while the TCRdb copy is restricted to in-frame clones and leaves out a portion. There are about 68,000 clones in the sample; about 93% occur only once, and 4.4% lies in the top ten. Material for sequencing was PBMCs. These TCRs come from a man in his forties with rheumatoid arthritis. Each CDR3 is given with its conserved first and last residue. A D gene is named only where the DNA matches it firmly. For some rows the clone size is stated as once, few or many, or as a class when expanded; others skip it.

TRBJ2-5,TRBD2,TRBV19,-,TGTGCCAGTAGTATTTCCGGGAGGGCCGAGACCCAGTACTTC,CASSISGRAETQYF
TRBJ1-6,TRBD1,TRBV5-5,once,TGTGCCAGCAGCCTCCTGACAGGGGCCGCTTCACCCCTCCACTTT,CASSLLTGAASPLHF
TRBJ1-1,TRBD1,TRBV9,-,TGTGCCAGCAGCGTCCCGGGACAGATATTCACTGAAGCTTTCTTT,CASSVPGQIFTEAFF
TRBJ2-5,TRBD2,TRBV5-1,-,TGCGCCAGCAGCTTGCTAGTAGCGGGAGCAGGAGAGACCCAGTACTTC,CASSLLVAGAGETQYF
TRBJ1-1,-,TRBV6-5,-,TGTGCCAGCAGTTACTCTTTGTACCAGACGAATACTGAAGCTTTCTTT,CASSYSLYQTNTEAFF
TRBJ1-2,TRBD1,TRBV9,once,TGTGCCAGCAGCGTAGACGGGACAGGGATTAACTATGGCTACACCTTC,CASSVDGTGINYGYTF
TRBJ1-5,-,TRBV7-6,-,TGTGCCAGCAGCCGAGGAGGGCAGGTCAATCAGCCCCAGCATTTT,CASSRGGQVNQPQHF
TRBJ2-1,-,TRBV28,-,TGTGCCAGCAGTTTAGGGGTAGCGTACTACAATGAGCAGTTCTTC,CASSLGVAYYNEQFF
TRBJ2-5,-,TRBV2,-,TGTGCCAGCAGTGGTAAGGAGGTTGTACAAGAGACCCAGTACTTC,CASSGKEVVQETQYF
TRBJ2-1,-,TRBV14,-,TGTGCCAGCAGCCGCCCCCCTACAGGTAGCTCCTACAATGAGCAGTTCTTC,CASSRPPTGSSYNEQFF
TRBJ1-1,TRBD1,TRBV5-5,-,TGTGCCAGCAGCTCCACTGTCCCGGGACAGCTGAACACTGAAGCTTTCTTT,CASSSTVPGQLNTEAFF
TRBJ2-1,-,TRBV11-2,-,TGTGCCAGCAGCCCTTCAGGAGGCAATGAGCAGTTCTTC,CASSPSGGNEQFF
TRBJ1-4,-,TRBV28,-,TGTGCCAGCAGGCTGACAGTGAAGAATGAAAAACTGTTTTTT,CASRLTVKNEKLFF
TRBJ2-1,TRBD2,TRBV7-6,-,TGTGCCAGCAGCCCCCTAGCGGGATCCTACAATGAGCAGTTCTTC,CASSPLAGSYNEQFF
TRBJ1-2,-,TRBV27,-,TGTGCCAGCAGTTCCACTAACTATGGCTACACCTTC,CASSSTNYGYTF
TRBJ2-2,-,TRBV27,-,TGTGCCAGCAGTCCCCCTGGCTCCGGGGAGCTGTTTTTT,CASSPPGSGELFF
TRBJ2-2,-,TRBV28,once,TGTGCCAGCAGTAGCCCACCGGGTATCAGGGAGCTGTTTTTT,CASSSPPGIRELFF